This T cell receptor beta chain was sequenced for a study of graft-versus-host responses after intestinal transplantation. The germline gives CDR1 SGHRS, CDR2 YFSETQ. There are 15 residues in the CDR3. V lost 4 bases, J lost 6 bases, and 9 bases stayed unmatched. Clones were read by immunoSEQ multiplex PCR, and TCRdb kept only the in-frame ones, dropping some. The table includes about 25,000 clones, almost 40% detected once. The rearrangement joins TRBV5-1 to TRBJ2-3, with TRBD2 matching 9 bases. The sequence was obtained from a human patient who received an intestinal transplant. The sample was alloreactive CD4+ T cells from a mixed lymphocyte reaction culture, taken before intestinal transplant. Subset denoted: CFSE-low proliferating T cells sorted from roughly 6-day pre-transplant mixed lymphocyte reaction (GvH or HvG direction). This chain's CDR3 is CASSPIAGVSDTQYF. As DNA, the CDR3 is TGCGCCAGCAGCCCAATAGCGGGGGTCTCGGATACGCAGTATTTT.